This TCR beta chain was sequenced during a study of CD8 T cells in Susac syndrome. Overall study context: Intravenous immunoglobulin alone or corticosteroids were being given to patients with Susac syndrome at blood draw, unless they were therapy-naive.

Germline V gene data show CDR1 as KGHDR and CDR2 as SFDVKD. V was pared by 12 bases and J by 0 bases, with 17 bases between. This CDR3 is built from 14 residues. A quantity of roughly 0.5 to 1 ug RNA underwent reverse transcription using random hexamers. MiXCR was run by TCRdb on the immunoSEQ multiplex PCR reads, yielding one entry per CDR3 protein. The sample comprises about 120,000 distinct CDR3 sequences, nearly 96% of which are singletons, and less than 0.15% rests with the top ten. Sequenced sample: CD4+ T cells from PBMCs. The sequence was collected from a human donor with Susac syndrome. The V and J genes are TRBV24-1 and TRBJ2-7, with D perhaps matching TRBD2 (6 bases). CDR3 residues: CASPLGLDSYEQYF. CDR3 coding DNA: TGTGCCTCACCCCTGGGACTGGACTCCTACGAGCAGTACTTC.